A selection of T cell receptor beta chains follows, all from one sample in a study of blood T cell repertoires in COVID-19. Some clones are missing from TCRdb's copy, which holds only in-frame ones; the method was immunoSEQ multiplex PCR. Of about 310,000 clones detected, under 90% appear once; the ten largest clones hold 4.5% to 6.5%. The sample comprised PBMCs or T cells enriched from blood (not recorded which). These receptors all stem from a man aged 55 to 70 who had recovered from COVID-19. Each CDR3 is given with its conserved first and last residue. The D gene is left open where the match is weak. Where a row states a size, it is once, few, many or the class of an expanded clone; other rows omit it.

clone_size | d_call | j_call | v_call | cdr3_nt | cdr3_aa
- | TRBD1 | TRBJ1-3 | TRBV28 | TGTGCCAGCAGTCGGGACAGGACTGGAAACACCATATATTTT | CASSRDRTGNTIYF
once | - | TRBJ2-1 | TRBV7-2 | TGTGCCAGTAAGAAGGAGGTTTACAATGAGCAGTTCTTC | CASKKEVYNEQFF
- | - | TRBJ1-1 | TRBV3-1/TRBV3-2 | TGTGCCAGCACCTTGAACTTGGACAGCCGCACTGAAGCTTTCTTT | CASTLNLDSRTEAFF
- | - | TRBJ2-3 | TRBV11-2 | TGTGCCAGCAGCTTAACGGGAGCGGTGGATACGCAGTATTTT | CASSLTGAVDTQYF
once | TRBD2 | TRBJ2-4 | TRBV6-2/TRBV6-3 | TGTGCCAGCAGTGATGGGACTAGCGGGAGGGCCCCCGGCATTCAGTACTTC | CASSDGTSGRAPGIQYF
once | TRBD1 | TRBJ1-5 | TRBV19 | TGTGCCAGTAGTATAGTTCAGGGGGCGCGAAATCAGCCCCAGCATTTT | CASSIVQGARNQPQHF
- | - | TRBJ1-6 | TRBV28 | TGTGCCAGCACCTCCTCGGGGGGCCGGCCCCTCCACTTT | CASTSSGGRPLHF
once | TRBD1 | TRBJ2-7 | TRBV24-1 | TGTGCCACCAGTGATGGGACAGGGGCGAGGTCCTACGAGCAGTACTTC | CATSDGTGARSYEQYF
few | - | TRBJ1-2 | TRBV9 | TGTGCCAGCAGCAGGGGGACGTCTGACGGCTACACCTTC | CASSRGTSDGYTF
once | TRBD1 | TRBJ1-4 | TRBV28 | TGTGCCAGCACCCGACAGGGCCTTGAAAAACTGTTTTTT | CASTRQGLEKLFF
once | - | TRBJ1-6 | TRBV28 | TGTGCGGCCCGGGAGGAGAGTGATTCACCCCTCCACTTT | CAAREESDSPLHF
- | - | TRBJ2-7 | TRBV5-6 | TGTGCCAGCAGTAATCCCGGGGAGAAGGTCTACGAGCAGTACTTC | CASSNPGEKVYEQYF
- | TRBD1 | TRBJ1-1 | TRBV12-5 | TGTGCTAGTGGTTTCATTGCGGGACAGGGGAGCACTGAAGCTTTCTTT | CASGFIAGQGSTEAFF
- | TRBD2 | TRBJ2-7 | TRBV5-1 | TGCGCCAGCAGCTTGCAAAGCGGGGCCCTCTACGAGCAGTACTTC | CASSLQSGALYEQYF
- | TRBD1 | TRBJ1-1 | TRBV6-5 | TGTGCCAGCAGTTACCCGCCGGACAGGGAAGTTAAAGCTTTCTTT | CASSYPPDREVKAFF
- | TRBD1 | TRBJ1-2 | TRBV6-5 | TGTGCCAGCACCGGGACAGGGGTCGGCTACACCTTC | CASTGTGVGYTF
- | TRBD2 | TRBJ2-3 | TRBV27 | TGTGCCAGCAGAATTGCGGGAGCGGGAGGTACAGATACGCAGTATTTT | CASRIAGAGGTDTQYF
- | - | TRBJ2-7 | TRBV28 | TGTGCCAGCAGCCTCCCCTCCTACGAGCAGTACTTC | CASSLPSYEQYF
- | - | TRBJ2-4 | TRBV5-5 | TGTGCCAGCAGCTTGACGGCGGTAGCCAAAAACATTCAGTACTTC | CASSLTAVAKNIQYF
- | - | TRBJ1-2 | TRBV7-3 | TGTGCCAGCAGCTTAAACCCCGGAGATGGCTACACCTTC | CASSLNPGDGYTF
- | - | TRBJ1-4 | TRBV12-3/TRBV12-4 | TGTGCCAGCAGCTTCCTCCAGGAAAAACTGTTTTTT | CASSFLQEKLFF
- | TRBD2 | TRBJ2-3 | TRBV5-1 | TGCGCCAGCAGCCCTCGGACTAGCGCAGATACGCAGTATTTT | CASSPRTSADTQYF
- | - | TRBJ1-2 | TRBV30 | TGTGCCTGGAGTACCCAGGGAGGGGACGGCTACACCTTC | CAWSTQGGDGYTF
once | - | TRBJ2-5 | TRBV5-1 | TGCGCCAGCAGCGGGCAGACAGGCGCCCAAGAGACCCAGTACTTC | CASSGQTGAQETQYF
- | TRBD2 | TRBJ2-3 | TRBV4-3 | TGCGCCAGCAGCCAAGACCGCCTAGCGGGGGGCACAGATACGCAGTATTTT | CASSQDRLAGGTDTQYF